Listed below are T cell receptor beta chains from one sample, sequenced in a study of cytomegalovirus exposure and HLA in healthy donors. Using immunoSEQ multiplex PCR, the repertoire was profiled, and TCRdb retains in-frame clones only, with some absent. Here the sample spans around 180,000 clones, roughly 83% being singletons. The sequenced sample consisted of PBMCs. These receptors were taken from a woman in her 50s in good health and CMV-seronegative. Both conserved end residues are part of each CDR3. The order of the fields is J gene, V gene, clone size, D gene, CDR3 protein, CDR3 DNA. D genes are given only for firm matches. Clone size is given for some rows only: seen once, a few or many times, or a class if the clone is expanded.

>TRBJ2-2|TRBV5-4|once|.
CASSLDREFTGELFF
TGTGCCAGCAGCTTGGACAGGGAGTTTACCGGGGAGCTGTTTTTT
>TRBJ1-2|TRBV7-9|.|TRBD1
CASSKRQGEDYGYTF
TGTGCCAGCAGCAAACGACAGGGGGAGGACTATGGCTACACCTTC
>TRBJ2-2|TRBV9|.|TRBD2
CASSVGAAGGTGELFF
TGTGCCAGCAGCGTAGGAGCAGCGGGGGGGACCGGGGAGCTGTTTTTT
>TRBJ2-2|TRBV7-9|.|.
CASSSRAGIITGELFF
TGTGCCAGCAGCTCCAGGGCAGGCATCATCACCGGGGAGCTGTTTTTT
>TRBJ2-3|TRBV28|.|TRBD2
CASSGSGTTDTQYF
TGTGCCAGCAGCGGTAGCGGGACCACAGATACGCAGTATTTT
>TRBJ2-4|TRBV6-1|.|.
CASSQLGRQNIQYF
TGTGCCAGCAGCCAACTAGGCCGGCAAAACATTCAGTACTTC
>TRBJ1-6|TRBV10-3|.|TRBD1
CAISPTGLNSPLHF
TGTGCCATCAGCCCGACAGGGTTGAATTCACCCCTCCACTTT
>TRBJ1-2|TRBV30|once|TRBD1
CAWSLTGAGGYTF
TGTGCCTGGAGTTTAACAGGGGCGGGTGGCTACACCTTC
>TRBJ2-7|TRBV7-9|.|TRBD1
CASSRDRSYEQYF
TGTGCCAGCAGCCGGGACAGATCCTACGAGCAGTACTTC
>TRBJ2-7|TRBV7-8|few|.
CASSPGTPQYEQYF
TGTGCCAGCAGCCCCGGGACTCCTCAATACGAGCAGTACTTC
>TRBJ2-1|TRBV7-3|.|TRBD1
CASSATGGAGNEQFF
TGTGCCAGCAGCGCCACAGGGGGCGCGGGCAATGAGCAGTTCTTC
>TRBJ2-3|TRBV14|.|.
CASSQDSAGTSTDTQYF
TGTGCCAGCAGCCAAGATAGCGCCGGAACTAGCACAGATACGCAGTATTTT
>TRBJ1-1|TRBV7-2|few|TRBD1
CASSLDRGRNTEAFF
TGTGCCAGCAGCTTGGACAGGGGGCGAAACACTGAAGCTTTCTTT
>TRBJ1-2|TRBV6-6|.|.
CACRGSNYGYTF
TGTGCCTGCCGAGGGTCGAACTATGGCTACACCTTC
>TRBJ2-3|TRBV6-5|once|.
CASSYDGSYTDTQYF
TGTGCCAGCAGTTATGATGGCTCATACACAGATACGCAGTATTTT
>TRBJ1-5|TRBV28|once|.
CASSRDIKPQHF
TGTGCCAGCAGTCGCGACATCAAGCCCCAGCATTTT
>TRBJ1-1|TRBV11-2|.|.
CASSAPGFTEAFF
TGTGCCAGCAGCGCCCCAGGGTTTACTGAAGCTTTCTTT
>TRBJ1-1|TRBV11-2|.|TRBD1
CASSFVTGSDTEAFF
TGTGCCAGCAGCTTCGTGACAGGGTCGGACACTGAAGCTTTCTTT
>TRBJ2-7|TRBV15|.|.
CATSREASIIYEQYF
TGTGCCACCAGCAGAGAGGCTAGCATAATCTACGAGCAGTACTTC
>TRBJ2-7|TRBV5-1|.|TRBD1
CASSSGTGFLHEQYF
TGCGCCAGCAGCTCGGGGACAGGGTTTCTGCACGAGCAGTACTTC
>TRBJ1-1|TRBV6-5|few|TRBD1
CASNLTPGTAEAFF
TGTGCCAGCAACCTAACTCCCGGGACAGCTGAAGCTTTCTTT
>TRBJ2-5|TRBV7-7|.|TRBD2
CASSYGAGTSGAETQYF
TGTGCTAGCAGCTACGGCGCAGGGACTAGCGGGGCTGAGACCCAGTACTTC
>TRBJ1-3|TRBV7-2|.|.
CASSAGQKVSGNTIYF
TGTGCCAGCAGCGCTGGACAGAAAGTCTCTGGAAACACCATATATTTT
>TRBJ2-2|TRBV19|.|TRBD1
CASRRPGQGSTGELFF
TGTGCCAGTAGACGGCCGGGACAGGGTTCCACCGGGGAGCTGTTTTTT
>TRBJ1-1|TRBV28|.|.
CASSLLGRGAEAFF
TGTGCCAGCAGTTTATTGGGTAGGGGCGCTGAAGCTTTCTTT
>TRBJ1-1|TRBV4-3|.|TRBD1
CASSQGGTGGKAFF
TGCGCCAGCAGCCAAGGAGGGACAGGGGGTAAAGCTTTCTTT
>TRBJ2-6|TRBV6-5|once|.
CASSYLTGSGANVLTF
TGTGCCAGCAGTTACCTTACGGGGTCTGGGGCCAACGTCCTGACTTTC
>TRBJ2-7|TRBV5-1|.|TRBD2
CASSQGTRAGGEQYF
TGCGCCAGCAGCCAAGGGACTAGAGCGGGAGGGGAGCAGTACTTC
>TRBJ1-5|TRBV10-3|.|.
CAISEYATGNQPQHF
TGTGCCATCAGTGAGTATGCGACGGGAAATCAGCCCCAGCATTTT
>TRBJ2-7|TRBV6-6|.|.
CASSYGSLTYEQYF
TGTGCCAGCAGTTATGGTAGTTTGACCTACGAGCAGTACTTC
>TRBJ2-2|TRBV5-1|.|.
CASSLEPLGGELFF
TGCGCCAGCAGCTTGGAACCCCTAGGCGGGGAGCTGTTTTTT
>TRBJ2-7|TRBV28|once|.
CASSVQDEQYF
TGTGCCAGCAGTGTGCAGGACGAGCAGTACTTC
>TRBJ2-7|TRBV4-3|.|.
CASSQVPGASYEQYF
TGCGCCAGCAGCCAAGTTCCAGGCGCCTCCTACGAGCAGTACTTC
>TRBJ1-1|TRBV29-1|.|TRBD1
CSVVAGGRTEAFF
TGCAGCGTTGTGGCAGGGGGTAGGACTGAAGCTTTCTTT
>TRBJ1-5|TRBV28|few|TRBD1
CAILGGTGGSVSNQPQHF
TGTGCCATCCTAGGGGGGACAGGGGGCTCAGTTAGCAATCAGCCCCAGCATTTT
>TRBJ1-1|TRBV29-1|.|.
CSVQPALRQVNTEAFF
TGCAGCGTTCAACCGGCTTTAAGACAAGTGAACACTGAAGCTTTCTTT
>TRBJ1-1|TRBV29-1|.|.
CSVVWGVINEAFF
TGCAGCGTTGTGTGGGGGGTTATCAATGAAGCTTTCTTT
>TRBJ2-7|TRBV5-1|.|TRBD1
CASSSSGQGPYEQYF
TGCGCCAGCAGCTCATCGGGACAGGGGCCCTACGAGCAGTACTTC
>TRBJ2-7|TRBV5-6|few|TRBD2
CASSLEGSGGADEQYF
TGTGCCAGCAGCTTGGAAGGGAGCGGGGGCGCGGACGAGCAGTACTTC
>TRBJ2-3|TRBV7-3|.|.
CASSLTVGADTQYF
TGTGCCAGCAGCTTAACAGTGGGAGCAGATACGCAGTATTTT
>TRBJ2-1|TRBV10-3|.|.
CAISEQLYNEQFF
TGTGCCATCAGTGAGCAACTCTACAATGAGCAGTTCTTC
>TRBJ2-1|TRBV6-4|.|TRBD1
CASSAGTGTHEQFF
TGTGCCAGCAGTGCCGGGACAGGGACTCATGAGCAGTTCTTC
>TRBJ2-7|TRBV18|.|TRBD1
CASSPQNGTDYEQYF
TGTGCCAGCTCACCCCAGAATGGGACAGATTACGAGCAGTACTTC
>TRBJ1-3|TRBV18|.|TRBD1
CASSPRTGVISGNTIYF
TGTGCCAGCTCACCACGTACAGGGGTCATCTCTGGAAACACCATATATTTT
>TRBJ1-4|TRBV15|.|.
CATSTRDYNEKLFF
TGTGCCACCAGCACCCGGGACTACAATGAAAAACTGTTTTTT
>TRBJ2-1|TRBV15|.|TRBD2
CATSQIPSGRDNEQFF
TGTGCCACCAGCCAGATCCCTAGCGGGAGAGACAATGAGCAGTTCTTC
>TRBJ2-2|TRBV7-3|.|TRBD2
CASSSRGLAGPNTGELFF
TGTGCCAGCAGCTCACGGGGACTAGCGGGACCGAACACCGGGGAGCTGTTTTTT
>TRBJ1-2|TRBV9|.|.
CASSVARLANYGYTF
TGTGCCAGCAGCGTAGCCCGTCTCGCTAACTATGGCTACACCTTC
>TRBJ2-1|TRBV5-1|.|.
CASRSLRTFHNEQFF
TGCGCCAGCAGGAGTCTTCGGACTTTCCACAATGAGCAGTTCTTC
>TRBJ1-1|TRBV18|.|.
CASSDGGVRRNTEAFF
TGTGCCAGCTCAGATGGGGGGGTAAGGAGGAACACTGAAGCTTTCTTT
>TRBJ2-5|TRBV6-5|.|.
CASSYSEGQETQYF
TGTGCCAGCAGTTACTCGGAGGGGCAAGAGACCCAGTACTTC
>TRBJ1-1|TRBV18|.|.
CASSAKTGLNTEAFF
TGTGCCAGCTCAGCAAAAACAGGGTTGAACACTGAAGCTTTCTTT
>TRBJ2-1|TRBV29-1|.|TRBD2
CSVSGRADNEQFF
TGCAGCGTTAGCGGGAGGGCCGACAATGAGCAGTTCTTC
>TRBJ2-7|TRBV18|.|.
CASSPRGAPSYEQYF
TGTGCCAGCTCACCACGTGGGGCCCCCTCCTACGAGCAGTACTTC